Listed below are T cell receptor beta chains from one sample, sequenced in a study of Ad26.COV2.S vaccination and SARS-CoV-2 variants. Using immunoSEQ multiplex PCR, the repertoire was profiled, and TCRdb retains in-frame clones only, with some absent. Of 250,000 or so clones detected, around nine tenths appear once; the ten largest clones hold approximately 3%. Specimen: peripheral blood, collected in a trial of Ad26.COV2.S vaccine versus placebo. Receptors originate from a person aged 18-60 years who received the Ad26.COV2.S COVID-19 vaccine or a placebo. Each CDR3 is given with its conserved first and last residue. D genes are given only for firm matches. Clone size is shown for a subset of rows, as once, few, many or a class of expanded clone.

TRBJ2-2 | . | TRBV6-7 | . | TGTGCCGGCACCGACATCGGAGGGACGGGAAACACCGGGGAGCTGTTTTTT | CAGTDIGGTGNTGELFF
TRBJ1-1 | . | TRBV18 | . | TGTGCCAGCTCATCGGACAGTTTGAACACTGAAGCTTTCTTT | CASSSDSLNTEAFF
TRBJ2-1 | . | TRBV5-1 | TRBD2 | TGCGCCAGCAGCTTGGGGGTAGCGGGATACTCCTACAATGAGCAGTTCTTC | CASSLGVAGYSYNEQFF
TRBJ1-1 | once | TRBV4-3 | . | TGCGCCAGCAGCCAAGTACTTAGGGTGGATGAAGCTTTCTTT | CASSQVLRVDEAFF
TRBJ2-1 | once | TRBV4-1 | . | TGCGCCAGCAGCCAAGACGTGACCCGGGTCTCAGGGGAGCAGTTCTTC | CASSQDVTRVSGEQFF
TRBJ2-5 | . | TRBV7-2 | TRBD2 | TGTGCCAGCAGCCCACAACCCCTAGCGGGGGGATTTGAGACCCAGTACTTC | CASSPQPLAGGFETQYF
TRBJ1-5 | few | TRBV2 | . | TGTGCCAGCAGTCCTCAAATCGTGACGGGTCAGCCCCAGCATTTT | CASSPQIVTGQPQHF
TRBJ2-3 | . | TRBV7-9 | . | TGTGCCAGCAGCCAGGGAACTAGCGGAAGCAGGGGGACAGATACGCAGTATTTT | CASSQGTSGSRGTDTQYF
TRBJ1-5 | . | TRBV7-9 | TRBD1 | TGTGCCAGCAGCTTAGTGGGACAGGGGAATCAGCCCCAGCATTTT | CASSLVGQGNQPQHF
TRBJ1-2 | . | TRBV19 | . | TGTGCCAGTGAACTGACAGGAAGCCTCTCCGGCTACACCTTC | CASELTGSLSGYTF
TRBJ1-2 | . | TRBV27 | . | TGTGCCAGCAGTTCGCTTCCTCGGGACACCCCGGGGAACTATGGCTACACCTTC | CASSSLPRDTPGNYGYTF
TRBJ2-2 | many | TRBV6-5 | . | TGTGCCAGCACCTGGGCCCTCGACACCGGGGAGCTGTTTTTT | CASTWALDTGELFF
TRBJ1-4 | . | TRBV5-4 | TRBD1 | TGTGCCAGCAGCTCTGAGGGAAGGGGGCGATTCGGTGAAAAACTGTTTTTT | CASSSEGRGRFGEKLFF
TRBJ2-5 | . | TRBV19 | . | TGTGCCAGTAGTATCGGACCGAGACGAGAGACCCAGTACTTC | CASSIGPRRETQYF
TRBJ2-1 | . | TRBV7-9 | . | TGTGCCAGCAGCCCCCCGGGGAATGAGCAGTTCTTC | CASSPPGNEQFF
TRBJ2-2 | . | TRBV7-3 | . | TGTGCCAGCAGCTTAAATGGGGGCCCGGGGACCGGGGAGCTGTTTTTT | CASSLNGGPGTGELFF
TRBJ1-4 | . | TRBV5-4 | TRBD1 | TGTGCCAGCAGGGCAGGGGGACCTAATGAAAAACTGTTTTTT | CASRAGGPNEKLFF
TRBJ2-1 | once | TRBV7-8 | TRBD2 | TGTGCCAGCAGCCCGAGGACTAGGCTTAATGAGCAGTTCTTC | CASSPRTRLNEQFF
TRBJ2-1 | . | TRBV9 | TRBD2 | TGTGCCAGCAGCCGCTGGACTAGCGGGGGGGCAAATGAGCAGTTCTTC | CASSRWTSGGANEQFF
TRBJ1-3 | . | TRBV7-9 | . | TGTGCCAGCAGCTCGACGCCCTGGCAGGGTGGAAACACCATATATTTT | CASSSTPWQGGNTIYF
TRBJ2-1 | . | TRBV4-1 | TRBD2 | TGCGCCAGCAGCCAAGGGACTAGCGGGATCAATGAGCAGTTCTTC | CASSQGTSGINEQFF
TRBJ1-2 | . | TRBV11-2 | . | TGTGCCAGCAGCTCTCCCGTTACAGCTAACTATGGCTACACCTTC | CASSSPVTANYGYTF
TRBJ2-1 | . | TRBV7-9 | TRBD2 | TGTGCCAGCAGCTTACCGTCTAGCGGGAGTAATGAGCAGTTCTTC | CASSLPSSGSNEQFF
TRBJ2-7 | . | TRBV27 | TRBD2 | TGTGCCAGCAGTTTGTCGCGGGGGGGCCCCGAGCAGTACTTC | CASSLSRGGPEQYF
TRBJ1-6 | . | TRBV7-2 | . | TGTGCCAGCAGCCCAAGAGCAGGGAGGAATTCACCCCTCCACTTT | CASSPRAGRNSPLHF
TRBJ1-2 | . | TRBV2 | TRBD1 | TGTGCCAGCAGTTTGGGACAGGGGAAAGGTGGCTACACCTTC | CASSLGQGKGGYTF
TRBJ2-1 | . | TRBV9 | . | TGTGCCAGCAGCCTTCTTCCTGACGGATACAATGAGCAGTTCTTC | CASSLLPDGYNEQFF
TRBJ2-5 | . | TRBV30 | . | TGTGCCTGGGGGCCTCTTCGGACTCGCGGGGGCGGGGAGACCCAGTACTTC | CAWGPLRTRGGGETQYF
TRBJ2-2 | . | TRBV29-1 | TRBD2 | TGCAGCGTTATGGTGGGGACTAGCATTCCCGGGGAGCTGTTTTTT | CSVMVGTSIPGELFF
TRBJ1-1 | . | TRBV11-2 | . | TGTGCCAGCACCCCCGGCGGGGTTGGGGCTTTCTTT | CASTPGGVGAFF
TRBJ2-2 | . | TRBV25-1 | . | TGTGCCAGCAGTGAATCTGTGGGAGTCCCGACCGGGGAGCTGTTTTTT | CASSESVGVPTGELFF
TRBJ1-5 | many | TRBV19 | . | TGTGCCAGTAGTATCCCGGCATACAATCAGCCCCAGCATTTT | CASSIPAYNQPQHF
TRBJ1-5 | . | TRBV19 | . | TGTGCCAGTATGAGGCAAGGGGGAAAGATAAATCAGCCCCAGCATTTT | CASMRQGGKINQPQHF
TRBJ2-5 | . | TRBV5-1 | TRBD1 | TGCGCCAGCAGCTCCGGACAGGGACAAGAGACCCAGTACTTC | CASSSGQGQETQYF
TRBJ2-5 | . | TRBV7-9 | . | TGTGCCAGCAGCTCCACTAGCTTATCAGAGACCCAGTACTTC | CASSSTSLSETQYF
TRBJ1-5 | . | TRBV7-2 | . | TGTGCCAGCAGCTCCATTAATAGCAATCAGCCCCAGCATTTT | CASSSINSNQPQHF
TRBJ2-3 | . | TRBV6-2/TRBV6-3 | TRBD1 | TGTGCCAGCAGTTACGAGACAGGGAGAGGGTACCGCACAGATACGCAGTATTTT | CASSYETGRGYRTDTQYF
TRBJ1-2 | . | TRBV3-1/TRBV3-2 | TRBD1 | TGTGCCAGCAGCCCAACAGGGGGTGTCTATGGCTACACCTTC | CASSPTGGVYGYTF
TRBJ2-1 | . | TRBV7-9 | . | TGTGCCAGCAGCCTTACAGGGAACCCTGAGCAGTTCTTC | CASSLTGNPEQFF
TRBJ2-5 | many | TRBV7-2 | . | TGTGCCAGTACAGGGTTCGCGGGTGAAAAGACCCAGTACTTC | CASTGFAGEKTQYF